One TCR beta chain is described in this entry. These data are taken from a study of blood T cell repertoires in COVID-19. For the study at large: The origin of the acute and convalescent COVID-19 samples was the United States, Italy and Spain. PBMCs, B-cell-depleted T cells, or T cells were the source of the cDNA or gDNA that made up the material.

Per the study methods: Amplification with reference gene primers provided the estimates of nucleated cell counts. Profiled with immunoSEQ multiplex PCR; TCRdb holds only in-frame clones, not every one. Clonal size and the V and J genes are those of that table, whereas D and trimming came from the DNA. The sample holds approximately 29,000 clones, roughly 85% seen once. Source material: peripheral blood. The TCR originated in a woman aged 55-69 years with active COVID-19.

DNA for the CDR3: TGTGCCAGCAGCCCCCGGACTAGCGGGGGGTCGAGCACAGATACGCAGTATTTT. Its protein is CASSPRTSGGSSTDTQYF. V and J are TRBV9 and TRBJ2-3, with 14 nucleotides matching TRBD2. J was trimmed by 0 bases and V by 4 bases; bases with no gene match: 7. The CDR3 spans 18 residues. The germline gives CDR1 SGDLS, CDR2 YYNGEE.